This T cell receptor beta chain derives from a study of T cell responses to AZD1222 COVID-19 vaccine. The repertoire was sequenced with immunoSEQ multiplex PCR; TCRdb's copy has only in-frame clones and lacks some. The sample holds about 130,000 clones, approximately 88% seen once. General observations from the study: Baseline seropositivity occurred in only a handful of AZD1222 recipients. The donor cohort was predominantly white British with a female majority, and clonal diversity may have been underestimated.

A note on this clone: Its antigen is undetermined.

Sequences were derived from peripheral blood, sampled on day 0 of AZD1222 vaccination. This TCR came from an adult in good health.

CDR3 nucleotides: TGTGCCAGCAGTTCCAGGGAGGGTAGTGGAAACACCATATATTTT. This encodes CASSSREGSGNTIYF. The rearrangement links TRBV6-5 to TRBJ1-3, with D perhaps matching TRBD1 (5 bases). The V end was cut by 4 bases, the J end by 3 bases, with 13 bases between. CDR3 length: 15 amino acids. Germline CDR1 MNHEY, CDR2 SVGAGI.